One and the same sample provided the 31 T cell receptor beta chains below, sequenced in a study of Ad26.COV2.S vaccination and SARS-CoV-2 variants. Assay used: immunoSEQ multiplex PCR; TCRdb lists only in-frame clones, some missing. Among about 100,000 clones listed, around three quarters were seen once. The material was peripheral blood, obtained after recovery from COVID-19. The source of these receptors is a human donor who had recovered from COVID-19.

The chain employs TRBV5-6 and TRBJ1-1; D is unclear. This CDR3 spans 16 amino acids. The V gene's germline CDR1 is SGHDT and CDR2 YYEEEE. The germline V and J ends were trimmed by 2 bases and 2 bases, with 16 bases remaining between them. CDR3 DNA: TGTGCCAGCAGCTTTCTCGGCATCGTGAAAAACACTGAAGCTTTCTTT. Translation: CASSFLGIVKNTEAFF. Supplemented by reference TRBV5-6 and TRBJ1-1, the full variable domain reads DAGVTQSPTHLIKTRGQQVTLRCSPKSGHDTVSWYQQALGQGPQFIFQYYEEEERQRGNFPDRFSGHQFPNYSSELNVNALLLGDSALYLCASSFLGIVKNTEAFFGQGTRLTVV.

This clone came up a few times. The chain links TRBV6-5 to TRBJ1-1; D may be TRBD1 (6 bases). Trimming took off 6 bases at V and 5 bases at J, with 16 bases between the two ends. The CDR3 has 14 amino acids. Germline-derived CDR1 and CDR2 are MNHEY and SVGAGI. This CDR3 reads CASSSQGMRTEAFF. As DNA, the CDR3 is TGTGCCAGCAGCTCACAGGGTATGAGAACTGAAGCTTTCTTT.

The V gene is TRBV7-3, the J gene TRBJ2-5; D is ambiguous. Germline V lookup: CDR1 SGHTA, CDR2 FQGTGA. Trimming stripped 4 bases from V and 2 bases from J, with 17 bases between. The length of the CDR3 is 16 residues. CDR3 amino acids: CASSSELGFRQETQYF. CDR3 DNA: TGTGCCAGCAGCTCCGAATTGGGGTTCAGGCAAGAGACCCAGTACTTC.

V usage is TRBV7-2 and J usage is TRBJ1-6; 7 bases match TRBD1. The J segment lost 9 bases and the V segment lost 3 bases, leaving 5 bases of the junction unmatched. The CDR3 extends over 14 amino acids. Germline loops: CDR1 SGHTA, CDR2 FQGNSA. In DNA, the CDR3 is TGTGCCAGCAGCTTGGCCGGGACAGTTTCACCCCTCCACTTT. Its protein is CASSLAGTVSPLHF.

The chain has TRBV18 and TRBJ1-4, with D possibly matching TRBD1 (6 bases). Germline assignment: CDR1 KGHSH and CDR2 LQKENI. The CDR3 sequence is 15 residues long. With 3 bases removed from V and 4 bases from J, the gap between germline ends came to 12 bases. The CDR3 nucleotides read TGTGCCAGCTCACCCTTTGACAGGCGTAATGAAAAACTGTTTTTT. Its protein is CASSPFDRRNEKLFF.

This clone was seen more than once but under ten times. The rearrangement links TRBV7-3 to TRBJ2-7; D unresolved. The V end was cut by 6 bases, the J end by 4 bases, with 1 base between. This CDR3 spans 9 amino acids. Germline CDR1 is SGHTA and CDR2 is FQGTGA. The CDR3, as DNA: TGTGCCAGCAGATACGAGCAGTACTTC. Its protein is CASRYEQYF. Full variable domain (missing parts from reference TRBV7-3 and TRBJ2-7): GAGVSQTPSNKVTEKGKYVELRCDPISGHTALYWYRQSLGQGPEFLIYFQGTGAADDSGLPNDRFFAVRPEGSVSTLKIQRTERGDSAVYLCASRYEQYFGPGTRLTVT.

This clone was counted many times. The rearrangement links TRBV7-2 to TRBJ2-2; the D is unclear. The CDR3 is made up of 13 amino acids. Germline CDR1 reads SGHTA; CDR2 reads FQGNSA. Trimming stripped 0 bases from V and 5 bases from J, with 4 bases between. The CDR3 loop is CASSLAGTGELFF. The CDR3 DNA reads TGTGCCAGCAGCTTAGCTGGGACCGGGGAGCTGTTTTTT.

Here the CDR3 reads CASSVRGRGEQYF. The CDR3 bases are TGTGCCAGTAGTGTAAGGGGGCGCGGCGAGCAGTACTTC. This sequence joins TRBV19 and TRBJ2-7, with 7 bases identical to TRBD1. Losses at the gene ends were 5 bases for V and 6 bases for J; bases not matched to a gene: 7. Germline lookup yields CDR1 LNHDA and CDR2 SQIVND (reference sequence). CDR3 length: 13 amino acids.

The J gene is TRBJ2-7, the V gene TRBV5-1; TRBD1 matches at 9 bases. The junction had 3 bases not matched to a gene; V was cut back by 4 bases and J by 4 bases. CDR1 is SGHRS and CDR2 is YFSETQ in the germline V gene. This CDR3 contains 13 residues. The DNA of the CDR3 is TGCGCCAGCAGCAAGGGACAGGGATACGAGCAGTACTTC. Translated, it gives CASSKGQGYEQYF.

This chain uses TRBV6-5 with TRBJ1-1, with no clear D. Looked up from germline, CDR1 is MNHEY and CDR2 is SVGAGI. Trimming cost V 0 bases and J 2 bases, with 10 bases left between them. This CDR3 region has 15 residues. The CDR3 nucleotides are TGTGCCAGCAGTTACTCGGTGGCCGATAACACTGAAGCTTTCTTT. As protein: CASSYSVADNTEAFF.

V and J are TRBV7-2 and TRBJ1-1; 9 nucleotides match TRBD1. CDR1 and CDR2 (germline): SGHTA, FQGNSA. V lost 5 bases and J lost 7; bases outside the gene matches: 14. The CDR3 contains 16 residues. The CDR3 nucleotides are TGTGCCAGCAGCCAGAGAGGGGCTGCGGACAGGGGTGAAGCTTTCTTT. Translated: CASSQRGAADRGEAFF.

The chain has TRBV28 and TRBJ2-3; 7 nucleotides agree with TRBD1. Germline CDR1 and CDR2: MDHEN and SYDVKM. The V gene end was trimmed by 4 bases and the J gene end by 4 bases; junction bases not matched to a gene: 11. The length of the CDR3 is 16 residues. The CDR3 loop reads CASSSWTGLAADTQYF. The CDR3 DNA reads TGTGCCAGCAGTTCTTGGACAGGCCTCGCTGCAGATACGCAGTATTTT.

This chain links TRBV7-2 with TRBJ2-3; TRBD2 aligns across 7 bases. Germline lookup yields CDR1 SGHTA and CDR2 FQGNSA. The CDR3 is 15 amino acids. Trimming cost V 1 base and J 4 bases; bases outside gene matches: 5. CDR3 nucleotide sequence: TGTGCCAGCAGCTTAGTAGGCGGGAGCGCAGATACGCAGTATTTT. Protein sequence: CASSLVGGSADTQYF.

In its sample, this clone was seen many times. V is TRBV5-1 and J is TRBJ2-5; 9 bases align to TRBD2. With V trimmed by 4 bases and J by 5 bases, 9 bases remained unmatched. There are 15 residues in the CDR3. Germline lookup yields CDR1 SGHRS and CDR2 YFSETQ. The DNA for the CDR3 is TGCGCCAGCAGCACCGGGACTAGCCCATGGGAGACCCAGTACTTC. Its protein product is CASSTGTSPWETQYF.

V is TRBV10-1 and J is TRBJ2-2; D remains ambiguous. The CDR3 loop spans 17 amino acids. Germline CDR1 WNHNN, CDR2 SYGVQD (reference sequence). V was cut by 5 bases and J by 0 bases, with 16 bases left in between. CDR3 in amino acids: CASSWADRFANTGELFF. The DNA for the CDR3 is TGCGCCAGCAGTTGGGCTGATCGTTTCGCGAACACCGGGGAGCTGTTTTTT.

This clone turned up a few times. The gene calls are TRBV6-5 and TRBJ2-1, with D unresolved. The germline gives CDR1 MNHEY, CDR2 SVGAGI. The CDR3 consists of 15 residues. Trimming shortened V by 8 bases and J by 6 bases, and 20 bases separated the two germline ends. The CDR3 DNA sequence: TGTGCCAGCCGCCCAGAGGCCATCGGATTCAATGAGCAGTTCTTC. Translating it yields CASRPEAIGFNEQFF.

V usage is TRBV5-1 and J usage is TRBJ2-3, with 9 bases lining up with TRBD2. The J segment lost 5 bases and the V segment lost 4 bases, leaving 8 bases of the junction unmatched. This CDR3 spans 15 amino acids. Germline V gene lookup returns CDR1 SGHRS and CDR2 YFSETQ. CDR3 amino acids: CASSPLGGGVDTQYF. CDR3 coding DNA: TGCGCCAGCAGCCCACTGGGCGGGGGGGTAGATACGCAGTATTTT.

V and J are TRBV2 and TRBJ1-2, with D uncertain. Germline CDR1 SNHLY, CDR2 FYNNEI. This CDR3 is built from 11 residues. Deletions cut 6 bases from V and 7 bases from J, with 9 bases between. The CDR3 is CASSAEFGYTF. The DNA of the CDR3 is TGTGCCAGCAGCGCAGAGTTTGGCTACACCTTC.

This clone was counted many times. This chain links TRBV2 with TRBJ2-5, with D possibly being TRBD2 (5 bases). Germline CDR1 is SNHLY and CDR2 is FYNNEI. The V end lost 11 bases, the J end lost 13 bases, and 20 bases lay between the germline ends. There are 11 residues in the CDR3. DNA of the CDR3: TGTGCCGAAGGAACGGGGTTCGATTTGTACTTC. Its protein product is CAEGTGFDLYF. Full variable domain (outside the CDR3, taken from reference TRBV2 and TRBJ2-5): EPEVTQTPSHQVTQMGQEVILRCVPISNHLYFYWYRQILGQKVEFLVSFYNNEISEKSEIFDDQFSVERPDGSNFTLKIRSTKLEDSAMYFCAEGTGFDLYFGPGTRLLVL.

This clone was observed a few times. The gene calls are TRBV24-1 and TRBJ1-2; D remains unclear. Germline lookup yields CDR1 KGHDR and CDR2 SFDVKD. The V end was cut by 4 bases, the J end by 4 bases, with 12 bases between. The CDR3 has 14 residues. The CDR3 is CATSDPWSSYGYTF. In DNA, the CDR3 is TGTGCCACCAGTGACCCTTGGAGTAGCTATGGCTACACCTTC.

The chain is built from TRBV11-2 and TRBJ2-7; TRBD2 agrees at 10 bases. From germline, CDR1 is SGHAT and CDR2 FQNNGV. CDR3 length equals 15 residues. Trimming took 5 bases from V and 1 from J; bases not matched to a gene: 5. CDR3 loop: CASSESSGGSYEQYF. The CDR3 DNA reads as TGTGCCAGCAGCGAGAGTAGCGGGGGGTCCTACGAGCAGTACTTC.

The chain uses TRBV5-1 and TRBJ1-1; TRBD1 matches at 7 bases. In germline, CDR1 is SGHRS, CDR2 YFSETQ. The ends lost 0 bases at V and 1 base at J; junction bases unmatched: 0. This CDR3 comprises 14 residues. The CDR3 DNA is TGCGCCAGCAGCTTGGACAGGGGGAACACTGAAGCTTTCTTT. It is translated as CASSLDRGNTEAFF.

Remarks on this clone: An end of the junction differs from the germline gene, which may be a read error. The rearrangement uses TRBV6-5 and TRBJ2-1; D is uncertain. There are 13 residues in the CDR3. The germline gives CDR1 MNHEY, CDR2 SVGAGI. CDR3 in DNA: TGTGCCAGCAGTTACTCCGCACCTGTTAACTACGTCTTC. Its protein product is CASSYSAPVNYVF.

A few counts support this clone. This chain links TRBV5-1 with TRBJ2-2; 8 bases are a match to TRBD2. The V segment lost 0 bases and the J segment 0 bases; nucleotides outside the gene matches: 7. The CDR3 consists of 18 residues. The germline V gene has CDR1 SGHRS and CDR2 YFSETQ. DNA of the CDR3: TGCGCCAGCAGCTTGGCCTTTGCGGGGGGACCGAACACCGGGGAGCTGTTTTTT. It translates to CASSLAFAGGPNTGELFF.

The rearrangement links TRBV6-6 to TRBJ2-1, with TRBD2 matching 10 bases. The CDR3 is made up of 14 amino acids. Trimming removed 6 bases from V and 6 bases from J; junction bases left unmatched: 5. CDR1 MNHNY and CDR2 SVGAGI come from the germline V gene (reference sequence). CDR3 in amino acids: CASRKLAGSNEQFF. CDR3 in DNA: TGTGCCAGCAGGAAACTAGCGGGGAGCAATGAGCAGTTCTTC.

The chain carries TRBV11-2 and TRBJ2-1; perhaps D is TRBD1 or TRBD2 (5 bases each). CDR1 SGHAT and CDR2 FQNNGV come from the germline V gene. V shed 5 bases and J shed 4 bases, with 18 bases lying between them. The CDR3 covers 16 residues. The CDR3 loop is CASSPIEGPLYNEQFF. The CDR3, as DNA: TGTGCCAGCAGCCCAATTGAGGGGCCCTTATACAATGAGCAGTTCTTC.

The genes are TRBV4-3 and TRBJ1-2; D is undetermined. The CDR3 runs to 12 residues. Trimming pared 10 bases from V and 3 bases from J, leaving 12 bases between. CDR1 LGHNA and CDR2 YSLEER come from the germline V gene. The CDR3 loop is CATSESDYGYTF. For the CDR3, the DNA is TGCGCCACCTCTGAGTCCGACTATGGCTACACCTTC.

The chain has TRBV6-5 and TRBJ1-2, with D uncertain. Germline assignment: CDR1 MNHEY and CDR2 SVGAGI. V was cut by 6 bases and J by 8 bases, with 16 bases left in between. There are 13 residues in the CDR3. In nucleotides, the CDR3 is TGTGCCAGCAGGACCACAGAGACGGACGGCTACACCTTC. Encoded protein: CASRTTETDGYTF.

The chain recombines TRBV3-1 (or the pseudogene TRBV3-2) with TRBJ2-2; D gene unclear. Trimming took 2 bases from V and 7 from J, leaving 2 bases between them. This CDR3 region has 11 residues. Germline-derived CDR1 and CDR2 are LGHDT and YNNKEL (reference sequence). CDR3 amino acids: CASSQYGELFF. CDR3 sequence (DNA): TGTGCCAGCAGCCAATACGGGGAGCTGTTTTTT.

The rearrangement links TRBV5-1 to TRBJ2-2; D remains unclear. The ends were cut back, 0 bases at V and 3 bases at J, with 0 bases in the middle. The length of the CDR3 is 12 residues. Per the germline V gene, CDR1 is SGHRS and CDR2 is YFSETQ. The CDR3 sequence is CASSLDTGELFF. CDR3 sequence (DNA): TGCGCCAGCAGCTTGGACACCGGGGAGCTGTTTTTT.

This chain joins TRBV2 and TRBJ2-2; no reliable D call. This CDR3 spans 13 amino acids. Trimming took off 1 base at V and 8 bases at J, with 8 bases between the two ends. Germline CDR1 is SNHLY and CDR2 is FYNNEI. CDR3 bases: TGTGCCAGCAGTGAAGTACCTTCGGGGGAGCTGTTTTTT. It codes for CASSEVPSGELFF.